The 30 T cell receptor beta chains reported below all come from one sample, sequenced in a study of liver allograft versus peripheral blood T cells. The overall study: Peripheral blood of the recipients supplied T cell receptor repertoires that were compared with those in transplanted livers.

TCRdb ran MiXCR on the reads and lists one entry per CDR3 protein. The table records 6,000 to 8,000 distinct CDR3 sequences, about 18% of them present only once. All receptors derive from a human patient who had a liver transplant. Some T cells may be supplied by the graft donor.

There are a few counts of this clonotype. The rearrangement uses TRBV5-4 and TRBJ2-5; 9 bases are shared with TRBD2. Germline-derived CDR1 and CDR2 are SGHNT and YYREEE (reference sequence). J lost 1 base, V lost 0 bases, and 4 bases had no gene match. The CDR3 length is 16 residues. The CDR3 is CASSLGLAGTQETQYF. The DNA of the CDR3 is TGTGCCAGCAGCTTGGGCCTAGCGGGGACCCAAGAGACCCAGTACTTC.

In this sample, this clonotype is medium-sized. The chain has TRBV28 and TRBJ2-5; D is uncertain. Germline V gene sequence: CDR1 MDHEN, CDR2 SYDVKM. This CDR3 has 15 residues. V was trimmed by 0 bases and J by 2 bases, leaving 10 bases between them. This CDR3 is CASSLWLQRQETQYF. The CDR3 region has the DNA TGTGCCAGCAGTTTATGGCTACAGAGACAAGAGACCCAGTACTTC.

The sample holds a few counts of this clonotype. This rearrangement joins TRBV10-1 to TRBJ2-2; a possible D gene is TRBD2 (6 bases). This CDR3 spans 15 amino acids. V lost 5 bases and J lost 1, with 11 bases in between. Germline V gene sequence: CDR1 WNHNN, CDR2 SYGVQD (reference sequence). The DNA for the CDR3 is TGCGCCAGCAGTCCTAGCGTTAAGAACACCGGGGAGCTGTTTTTT. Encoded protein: CASSPSVKNTGELFF.

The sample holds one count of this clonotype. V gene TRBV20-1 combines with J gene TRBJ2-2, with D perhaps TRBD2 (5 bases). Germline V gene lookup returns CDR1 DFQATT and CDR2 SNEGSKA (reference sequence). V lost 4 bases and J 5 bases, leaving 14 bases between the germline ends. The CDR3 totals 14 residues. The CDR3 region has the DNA TGCAGTGCTAAGGCGGGCCCGGGGACCGGGGAGCTGTTTTTT. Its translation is CSAKAGPGTGELFF.

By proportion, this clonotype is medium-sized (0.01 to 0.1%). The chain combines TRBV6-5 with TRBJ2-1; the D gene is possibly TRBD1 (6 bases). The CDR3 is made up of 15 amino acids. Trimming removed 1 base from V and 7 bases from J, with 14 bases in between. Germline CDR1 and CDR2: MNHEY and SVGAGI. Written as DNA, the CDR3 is TGTGCCAGCAGTTACTTGGGACAACCGGGGAATGAGCAGTTCTTC. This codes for CASSYLGQPGNEQFF.

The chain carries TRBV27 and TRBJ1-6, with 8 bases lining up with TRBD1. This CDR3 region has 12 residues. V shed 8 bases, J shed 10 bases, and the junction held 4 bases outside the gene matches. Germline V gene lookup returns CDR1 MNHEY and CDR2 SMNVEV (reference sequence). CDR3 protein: CASRTGHSPLHF. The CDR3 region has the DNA TGTGCCAGCCGGACAGGGCACTCACCCCTCCACTTT.

The CDR3 region is CASSSRGPSYNEQFF. DNA of the CDR3: TGTGCCAGCAGCTCGAGGGGACCATCCTACAATGAGCAGTTCTTC. This rearrangement joins TRBV7-2 to TRBJ2-1; tentatively, D is TRBD1 or TRBD2 (5 bases each). This CDR3 contains 15 residues. Deletions cut 4 bases from V and 1 base from J, with 11 bases between. Per the germline V gene, CDR1 is SGHTA and CDR2 is FQGNSA.

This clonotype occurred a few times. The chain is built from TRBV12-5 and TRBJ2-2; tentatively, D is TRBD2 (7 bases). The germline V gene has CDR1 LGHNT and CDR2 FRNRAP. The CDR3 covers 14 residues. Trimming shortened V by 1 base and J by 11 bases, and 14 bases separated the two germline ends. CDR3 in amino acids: CASGLEGGEEELFF. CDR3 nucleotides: TGTGCTAGTGGTTTGGAGGGGGGGGAGGAAGAGCTGTTTTTT. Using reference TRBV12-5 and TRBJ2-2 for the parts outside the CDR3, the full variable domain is DARVTQTPRHKVTEMGQEVTMRCQPILGHNTVFWYRQTMMQGLELLAYFRNRAPLDDSGMPKDRFSAEMPDATLATLKIQPSEPRDSAVYFCASGLEGGEEELFFGEGSRLTVL.

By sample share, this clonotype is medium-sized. In DNA form, the CDR3 reads TGTGCCAGCAGTTTGGTAGGGGTCAATCAGCCCCAGCATTTT. It specifies CASSLVGVNQPQHF. This chain joins TRBV6-2 or TRBV6-3 and TRBJ1-5, with D possibly being TRBD1 (5 bases). This CDR3 is 14 amino acids long. The V and J ends lost 4 bases and 3 bases respectively, with 10 bases between them. CDR1 and CDR2 from the germline V gene are MNHEY and SVGEGT.

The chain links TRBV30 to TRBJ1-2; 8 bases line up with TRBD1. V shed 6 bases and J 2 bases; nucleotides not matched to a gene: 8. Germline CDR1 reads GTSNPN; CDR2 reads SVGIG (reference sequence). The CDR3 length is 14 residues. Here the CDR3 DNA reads TGTGCCTGCTCAGAGACAGGGGTAAACTATGGCTACACCTTC. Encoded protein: CACSETGVNYGYTF.

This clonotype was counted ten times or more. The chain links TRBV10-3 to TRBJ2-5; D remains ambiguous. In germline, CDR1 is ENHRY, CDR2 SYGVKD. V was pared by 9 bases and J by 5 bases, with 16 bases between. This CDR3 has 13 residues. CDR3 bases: TGTGCCATAGGAGAGTCGCAGTGGGAGACCCAGTACTTC. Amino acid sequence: CAIGESQWETQYF.

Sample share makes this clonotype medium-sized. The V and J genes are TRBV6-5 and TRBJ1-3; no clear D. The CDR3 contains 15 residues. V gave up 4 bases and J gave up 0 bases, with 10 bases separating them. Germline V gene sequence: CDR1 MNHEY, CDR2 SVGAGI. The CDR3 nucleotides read TGTGCCAGCAGTTCCGGAAAACTCTCTGGAAACACCATATATTTT. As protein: CASSSGKLSGNTIYF.

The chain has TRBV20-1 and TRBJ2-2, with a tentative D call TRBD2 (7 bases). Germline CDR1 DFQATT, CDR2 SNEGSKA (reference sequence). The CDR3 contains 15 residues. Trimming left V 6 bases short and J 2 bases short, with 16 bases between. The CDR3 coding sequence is TGCAGTGCCGGCGGTCGGGGGGCAAACACCGGGGAGCTGTTTTTT. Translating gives CSAGGRGANTGELFF.

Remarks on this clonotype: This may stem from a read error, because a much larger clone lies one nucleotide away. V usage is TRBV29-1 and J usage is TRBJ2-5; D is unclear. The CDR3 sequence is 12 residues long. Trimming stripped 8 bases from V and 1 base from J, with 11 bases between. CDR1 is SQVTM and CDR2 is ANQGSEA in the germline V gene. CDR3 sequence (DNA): TGCAGCATTGCGCAGTCCCAAGAGACCCAGTACTTC. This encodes CSIAQSQETQYF.

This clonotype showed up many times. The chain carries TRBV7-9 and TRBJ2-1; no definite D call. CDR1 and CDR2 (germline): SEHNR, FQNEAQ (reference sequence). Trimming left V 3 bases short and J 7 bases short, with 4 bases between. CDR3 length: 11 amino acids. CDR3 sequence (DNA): TGTGCCAGCAGCTTGGGGAATGAGCAGTTCTTC. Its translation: CASSLGNEQFF.

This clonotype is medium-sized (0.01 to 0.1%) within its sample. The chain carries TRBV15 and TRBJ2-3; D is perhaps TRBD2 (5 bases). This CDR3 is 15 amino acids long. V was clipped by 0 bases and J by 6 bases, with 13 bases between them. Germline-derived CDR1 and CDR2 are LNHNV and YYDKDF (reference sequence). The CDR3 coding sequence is TGTGCCACCAGCAGAGATTGGAGGTCGGGGGATACGCAGTATTTT. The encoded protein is CATSRDWRSGDTQYF.

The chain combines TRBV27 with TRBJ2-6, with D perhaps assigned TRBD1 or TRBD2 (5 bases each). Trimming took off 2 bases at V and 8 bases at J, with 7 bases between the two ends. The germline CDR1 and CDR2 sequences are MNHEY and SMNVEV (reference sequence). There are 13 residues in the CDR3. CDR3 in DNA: TGTGCCAGCAGTTTAATGGGACCCAACGTCCTGACTTTC. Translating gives CASSLMGPNVLTF.

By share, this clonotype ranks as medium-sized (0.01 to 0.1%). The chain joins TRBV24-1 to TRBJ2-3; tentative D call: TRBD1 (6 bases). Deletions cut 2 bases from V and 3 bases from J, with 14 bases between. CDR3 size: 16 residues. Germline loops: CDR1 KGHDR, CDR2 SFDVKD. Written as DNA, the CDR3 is TGTGCCACCAGTGATTCCCGCCAGGGGAAAACAGATACGCAGTATTTT. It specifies CATSDSRQGKTDTQYF.

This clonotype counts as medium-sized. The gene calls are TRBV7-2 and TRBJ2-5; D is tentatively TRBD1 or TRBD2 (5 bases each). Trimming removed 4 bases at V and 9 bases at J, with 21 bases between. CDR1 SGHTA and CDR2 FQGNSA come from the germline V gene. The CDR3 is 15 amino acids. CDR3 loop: CASSSPWGPRRAQYF. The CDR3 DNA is TGTGCCAGCAGCTCCCCCTGGGGACCCCGTCGGGCCCAGTACTTC. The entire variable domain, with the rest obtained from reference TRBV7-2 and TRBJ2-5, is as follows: GAGVSQSPSNKVTEKGKDVELRCDPISGHTALYWYRQSLGQGLEFLIYFQGNSAPDKSGLPSDRFSAERTGGSVSTLTIQRTQQEDSAVYLCASSSPWGPRRAQYFGPGTRLLVL.

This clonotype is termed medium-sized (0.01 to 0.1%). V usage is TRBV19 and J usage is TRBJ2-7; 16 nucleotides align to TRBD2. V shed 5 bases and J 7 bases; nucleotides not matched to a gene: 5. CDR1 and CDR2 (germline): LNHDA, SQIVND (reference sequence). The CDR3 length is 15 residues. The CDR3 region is CASSSGLAGGKEQYF. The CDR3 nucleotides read TGTGCCAGTAGTTCGGGACTAGCGGGAGGGAAAGAGCAGTACTTC.

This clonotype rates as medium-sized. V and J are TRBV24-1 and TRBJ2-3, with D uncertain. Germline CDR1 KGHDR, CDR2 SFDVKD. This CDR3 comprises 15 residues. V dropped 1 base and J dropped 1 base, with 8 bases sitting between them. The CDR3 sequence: CATSDLRQGTDTQYF. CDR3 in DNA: TGTGCCACCAGTGATTTAAGGCAAGGCACAGATACGCAGTATTTT.

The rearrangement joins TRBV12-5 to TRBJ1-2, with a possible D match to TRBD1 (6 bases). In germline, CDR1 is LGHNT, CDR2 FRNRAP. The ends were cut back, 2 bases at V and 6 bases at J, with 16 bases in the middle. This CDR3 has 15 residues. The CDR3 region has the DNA TGTGCTAGTGGTTTGAGGGCAGGGGACTCTAATGGCTACACCTTC. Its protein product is CASGLRAGDSNGYTF.

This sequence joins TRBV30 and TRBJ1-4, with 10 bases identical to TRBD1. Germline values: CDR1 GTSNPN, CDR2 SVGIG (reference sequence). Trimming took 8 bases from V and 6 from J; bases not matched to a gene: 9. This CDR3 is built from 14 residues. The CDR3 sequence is CARSRDRGDEKLFF. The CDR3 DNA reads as TGTGCCAGAAGCCGGGACAGGGGCGATGAAAAACTGTTTTTT.

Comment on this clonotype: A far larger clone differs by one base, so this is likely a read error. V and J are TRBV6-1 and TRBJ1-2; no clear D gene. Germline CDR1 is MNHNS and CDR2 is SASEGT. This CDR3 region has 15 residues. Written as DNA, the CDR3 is TGTGCCAGCAGTCTTGGAACTAAGGGATCGTATGACTACACCTTC. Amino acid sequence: CASSLGTKGSYDYTF.

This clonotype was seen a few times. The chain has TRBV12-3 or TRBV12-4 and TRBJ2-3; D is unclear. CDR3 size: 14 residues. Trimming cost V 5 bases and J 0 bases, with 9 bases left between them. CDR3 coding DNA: TGTGCCAGCAGTCCCGGAGCTAGCACAGATACGCAGTATTTT. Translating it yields CASSPGASTDTQYF.

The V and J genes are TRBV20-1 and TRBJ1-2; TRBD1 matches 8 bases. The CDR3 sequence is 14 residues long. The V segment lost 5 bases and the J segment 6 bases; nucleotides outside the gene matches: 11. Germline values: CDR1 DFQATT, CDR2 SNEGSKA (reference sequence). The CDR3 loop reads CSAPGTGEFNGYTF. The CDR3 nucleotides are TGCAGTGCTCCCGGGACAGGAGAATTCAATGGCTACACCTTC.

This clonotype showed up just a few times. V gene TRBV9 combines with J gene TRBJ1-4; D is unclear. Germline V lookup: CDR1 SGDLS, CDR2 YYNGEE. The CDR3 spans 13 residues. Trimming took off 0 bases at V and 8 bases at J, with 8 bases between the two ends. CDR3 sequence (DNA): TGTGCCAGCAGCGTAGGTCGGGGAGAAAAACTGTTTTTT. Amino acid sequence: CASSVGRGEKLFF.

The CDR3 DNA sequence: TGCAGTGTTTCGAGGCTAGCGGGGCGCGAGCAGTACTTC. Translating it yields CSVSRLAGREQYF. V gene TRBV20-1 combines with J gene TRBJ2-7; 9 bases agree with TRBD2. The CDR3 loop spans 13 amino acids. Germline CDR1 and CDR2: DFQATT and SNEGSKA (reference sequence). The V gene end was trimmed by 7 bases and the J gene end by 6 bases; junction bases not matched to a gene: 10.

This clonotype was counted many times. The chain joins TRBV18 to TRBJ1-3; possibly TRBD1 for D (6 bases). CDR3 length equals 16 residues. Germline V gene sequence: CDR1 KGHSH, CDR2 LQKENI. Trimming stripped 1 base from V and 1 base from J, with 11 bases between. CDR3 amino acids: CASSPRQAGSGNTIYF. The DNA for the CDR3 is TGTGCCAGCTCACCACGACAGGCTGGATCTGGAAACACCATATATTTT.

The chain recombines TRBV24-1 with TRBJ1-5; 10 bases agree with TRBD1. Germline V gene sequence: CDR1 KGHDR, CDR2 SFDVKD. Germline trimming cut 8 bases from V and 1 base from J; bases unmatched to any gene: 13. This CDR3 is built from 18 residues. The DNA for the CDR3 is TGTGCCACCAATTTTGGAGGGACAGGGGCTTTAAGCAATCAGCCCCAGCATTTT. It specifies CATNFGGTGALSNQPQHF.